The entry that follows covers one T cell receptor (beta chain) sequence. This specimen belongs to a study of T cell repertoires in cytomegalovirus infection. Whole-study context: Both CMV infection and a matching HLA type were indicated by public TCR beta signatures.

TCRdb ran MiXCR on the reads and lists one entry per CDR3 protein. The sample holds about 440,000 distinct CDR3 sequences, about 33% seen once. With 6 bases clipped from V and 0 bases from J, the junction kept 2 bases outside the gene matches. The CDR3 totals 14 residues. Sequenced material: PBMCs. The clonotype was recovered from a human donor in good health (CMV status not recorded). Some clones in this sample may be carry-over from other donors' samples. The chain employs TRBV12-3 or TRBV12-4 and TRBJ2-1; 7 bases fit TRBD1. The CDR3 sequence: CASRTGTSYNEQFF. CDR3 coding DNA: TGTGCCAGCAGGACAGGGACCTCCTACAATGAGCAGTTCTTC.